Included here is one T cell receptor (beta chain) sequence, with context. Seattle participants joined during active infection and were tracked over time. This sample was included in a study of blood T cell repertoires in COVID-19. As for the study in general: Samples representing acute and convalescent COVID-19 were sourced from the United States, Italy and Spain. Sources were T cells, B-cell-depleted T cells, or PBMCs; the material itself was cDNA or gDNA.

Original data processing: Scientists estimated how many nucleated cells there were by amplifying reference gene primers. Data came from immunoSEQ multiplex PCR; TCRdb stores just in-frame clones and leaves some out. The DNA was the basis for D and trimming; V, J and clone size are from that table. In the table there are under 200,000 clones, approximately 87% of which are singletons. This clonotype was obtained from a woman between 65 and 79 years old with COVID-19, enrolled during active disease. Sequenced input: peripheral blood.

CDR3 bases: TGTGCCAGCAGTGCCCAAGGAGGTACTGAAGCTTTCTTT. Translated: CASSAQGGTEAFF. V is TRBV2 and J is TRBJ1-1, with D uncertain. This CDR3 spans 13 amino acids. Per germline, CDR1 SNHLY and CDR2 FYNNEI. Trimming shortened V by 4 bases and J by 5 bases, and 11 bases separated the two germline ends.